The next 21 T cell receptor beta chains were all read from a single sample in a study of cytomegalovirus exposure and HLA in healthy donors (dated by TCRdb to 2015 to 2018). Receptors were amplified or captured by the immunoSEQ multiplex PCR assay. For the multiplex PCR, a mixture combining 60 forward primers for TCR Vbeta segments and 13 reverse primers for TCR Jbeta segments was used. TCRdb provides this immuneACCESS table in a form limited to in-frame rearrangements. Some clones are lacking; in checked studies, under half of them reflect an unresolved V gene, and why the rest are absent is not known. The sample table contains more than 100,000 clones; only one count was recorded for 70% to 80% of them. The ten biggest clones cover approximately 0.94% of the sample. Sample: PBMCs. Receptor source: a woman aged 55-70 years in good health and CMV-seronegative.

This clone was detected only a few times. The rearrangement links TRBV7-9 to TRBJ2-3, with 7 positions matching TRBD1. The CDR3 sequence is 17 residues long. The germline V gene has CDR1 SEHNR and CDR2 FQNEAQ (reference sequence). With V trimmed by 1 base and J by 0 bases, 7 bases remained unmatched. As DNA, the CDR3 is TGTGCCAGCAGCTTAGTACCGGGACAGCTGAGCACAGATACGCAGTATTTT. As protein: CASSLVPGQLSTDTQYF.

CDR3 nucleotides: TGTGCCAGCAGTTCCAGACAAGTTGAAGCTTTCTTT. It specifies CASSSRQVEAFF. V gene TRBV6-5 combines with J gene TRBJ1-1; D remains ambiguous. Trimming shortened V by 4 bases and J by 7 bases, and 10 bases separated the two germline ends. From germline, CDR1 is MNHEY and CDR2 SVGAGI. CDR3 length equals 12 residues.

The V gene is TRBV7-3, the J gene TRBJ2-7; TRBD2 matches 13 bases. There are 16 residues in the CDR3. The trim removed 2 bases at V and 7 bases at J, leaving 8 bases unmatched. Germline V gene lookup returns CDR1 SGHTA and CDR2 FQGTGA. CDR3 sequence: CASSLVGTSGTSEQYF. The CDR3 DNA sequence: TGTGCCAGCAGCTTAGTGGGGACTAGCGGGACTAGTGAGCAGTACTTC.

The rearrangement uses TRBV5-1 and TRBJ2-1, with TRBD2 as a possible D gene (6 bases). This CDR3 region has 11 residues. The ends were cut back, 7 bases at V and 8 bases at J, with 10 bases in the middle. CDR1 is SGHRS and CDR2 is YFSETQ in the germline V gene. The CDR3 is CASLWEDEQFF. In DNA, the CDR3 is TGCGCCAGCTTGTGGGAGGATGAGCAGTTCTTC.

The chain is built from TRBV6-5 and TRBJ1-2, with 9 bases aligning to TRBD1. The junction had 8 bases not matched to a gene; V was cut back by 2 bases and J by 7 bases. CDR1 and CDR2 (germline): MNHEY, SVGAGI. The CDR3 contains 15 residues. The CDR3 loop is CASSYTTTGGLGYTF. CDR3 nucleotides: TGTGCCAGCAGTTACACCACCACAGGGGGCCTTGGCTACACCTTC.

This rearrangement joins TRBV10-1 to TRBJ1-1; D remains ambiguous. The CDR3 has 14 amino acids. Trimming removed 0 bases at V and 3 bases at J, with 8 bases between. Germline CDR1 and CDR2: WNHNN and SYGVQD (reference sequence). The chain's CDR3 is CASSESTWDTEAFF. CDR3 sequence (DNA): TGCGCCAGCAGTGAGTCGACTTGGGACACTGAAGCTTTCTTT.

Turning to this clone: Other DNA sequences of this sample code for an identical CDR3. The chain combines TRBV6-5 with TRBJ1-1; a possible D gene is TRBD1 (5 bases). The CDR3 is 13 residues long. Looked up from germline, CDR1 is MNHEY and CDR2 is SVGAGI. Between the trimmed V and J ends, which lost 2 bases and 1 base, there was a span of 5 bases. Written as DNA, the CDR3 is TGTGCCAGCAGTTACACAGGGAACACTGAAGCTTTCTTT. This gives the protein CASSYTGNTEAFF.

The chain recombines TRBV5-4 with TRBJ1-2; 7 nucleotides line up with TRBD1. The CDR3 sequence is 16 residues long. Trimming at V came to 4 bases and at J to 2 bases, leaving 11 bases not matched to a gene. Germline V gives CDR1 SGHNT, CDR2 YYREEE (reference sequence). In nucleotides, the CDR3 is TGTGCCAGCAGCGATATCACCGGGACAGACAACTATGGCTACACCTTC. This gives the protein CASSDITGTDNYGYTF.

The V and J genes are TRBV7-2 and TRBJ2-7, with D hard to call. V shed 1 base and J shed 1 base, with 11 bases lying between them. Germline V lookup: CDR1 SGHTA, CDR2 FQGNSA. This CDR3 region has 15 residues. CDR3 in DNA: TGTGCCAGCAGCTTAGGGTTTAGCAGTTCCTACGAGCAGTACTTC. Translated: CASSLGFSSSYEQYF.

V is TRBV5-6 and J is TRBJ1-1, with TRBD1 matching 8 bases. The length of the CDR3 is 14 residues. The junction had 13 bases not matched to a gene; V was cut back by 4 bases and J by 11 bases. The germline CDR1 and CDR2 sequences are SGHDT and YYEEEE. This chain's CDR3 is CASSPNLQGGLAFF. CDR3 nucleotides: TGTGCCAGCAGCCCCAACTTACAGGGGGGTCTGGCTTTCTTT.

This chain joins TRBV4-1 and TRBJ1-1; the D gene is possibly TRBD1 (6 bases). Trimming left V 6 bases short and J 3 bases short, with 17 bases between. Germline CDR1 is MGHRA and CDR2 is YSYEKL. The CDR3 covers 15 residues. The CDR3 DNA reads as TGCGCCAGCAGGAGAACCGGGACAAGCTACACTGAAGCTTTCTTT. Translated, it gives CASRRTGTSYTEAFF.

The V and J genes are TRBV9 and TRBJ1-4, with D possibly TRBD1 on 5 matching bases. Trimming stripped 5 bases from V and 7 bases from J, with 15 bases between. Per the germline V gene, CDR1 is SGDLS and CDR2 is YYNGEE. This CDR3 comprises 14 residues. CDR3 in DNA: TGTGCCAGCAGTCTGGGGGGTCAGGTTGAAAAACTGTTTTTT. As protein: CASSLGGQVEKLFF.

V usage is TRBV7-6 and J usage is TRBJ1-1; 9 nucleotides align to TRBD1. Trimming cost V 2 bases and J 3 bases; bases outside gene matches: 4. The CDR3 loop spans 15 amino acids. Germline V gene data show CDR1 as SGHVS and CDR2 as FNYEAQ. In nucleotides, the CDR3 is TGTGCCAGCAGCTTAAGGGGACAGGGCCACACTGAAGCTTTCTTT. As protein: CASSLRGQGHTEAFF.

As to this clone: An end of the junction differs from the germline gene, which may be a read error. The rearrangement uses TRBV7-9 and TRBJ2-7; 11 bases are shared with TRBD2. CDR1 and CDR2 (germline): SEHNR, FQNEAQ (reference sequence). The CDR3 is 16 residues long. CDR3 sequence reads: CSSSPRTSGSPYEQYF. The CDR3 region has the DNA TGTTCCAGCAGCCCCCGTACTAGCGGGAGTCCCTACGAGCAGTACTTC.

The genes are TRBV28 and TRBJ1-2, with D maybe TRBD1 (6 bases). V shed 2 bases and J shed 4 bases, with 14 bases lying between them. The CDR3 length is 15 residues. CDR1 MDHEN and CDR2 SYDVKM come from the germline V gene. CDR3 sequence: CASSLRRLRGYGYTF. Here the CDR3 DNA reads TGTGCCAGCAGTTTAAGGCGACTCAGGGGCTATGGCTACACCTTC.

In regard to this clone: An end of the junction differs from the germline gene, which may be a read error. The chain joins TRBV7-7 to TRBJ2-5; TRBD2 matches 10 bases. In germline, CDR1 is SSHAT, CDR2 FNYEAQ (reference sequence). The CDR3 spans 16 residues. DNA of the CDR3: TGTGCTAGCAGCTTAGGTAGCGGGGGGACCCAAGAGACCCAGTACTTC. Protein sequence: CASSLGSGGTQETQYF.

The rearrangement uses TRBV18 and TRBJ2-1; 8 bases map to TRBD2. Losses at the gene ends were 3 bases for V and 2 bases for J; bases not matched to a gene: 6. CDR1 and CDR2 from the germline V gene are KGHSH and LQKENI. This CDR3 has 16 residues. The CDR3 loop reads CASSPLFGGAYNEQFF. CDR3 DNA: TGTGCCAGCTCACCCCTTTTCGGGGGGGCCTACAATGAGCAGTTCTTC. Supplemented by reference TRBV18 and TRBJ2-1, the full variable domain reads NAGVMQNPRHLVRRRGQEARLRCSPMKGHSHVYWYRQLPEEGLKFMVYLQKENIIDESGMPKERFSAEFPKEGPSILRIQQVVRGDSAAYFCASSPLFGGAYNEQFFGPGTRLTVL.

V is TRBV4-1 and J is TRBJ2-1; D may be TRBD1 (5 bases). V lost 0 bases to trimming and J lost 0 bases, with 12 bases between them. This CDR3 has 17 residues. Germline V gene data show CDR1 as MGHRA and CDR2 as YSYEKL. The CDR3 loop is CASSQDSRTNSYNEQFF. The CDR3 DNA reads as TGCGCCAGCAGCCAAGATTCGAGGACAAACTCCTACAATGAGCAGTTCTTC.

The table lists this clone with a count of one. The chain recombines TRBV5-6 with TRBJ2-7, with D tentatively TRBD1 (5 bases). Per the germline V gene, CDR1 is SGHDT and CDR2 is YYEEEE. The CDR3 length is 14 residues. The V end lost 2 bases, the J end lost 4 bases, and 13 bases lay between the germline ends. The CDR3 nucleotides are TGTGCCAGCAGCTTATCTCCAGGGCCTTACGAGCAGTACTTC. Its translation is CASSLSPGPYEQYF.

The chain has TRBV2 and TRBJ1-1; 7 bases agree with TRBD1. J was trimmed by 3 bases and V by 8 bases; bases with no gene match: 15. The germline gives CDR1 SNHLY, CDR2 FYNNEI. The CDR3 runs to 16 residues. The CDR3 coding sequence is TGTGCCAGCTCGCCAAACCTAGGCAGGGGGGACACTGAAGCTTTCTTT. This codes for CASSPNLGRGDTEAFF.

V gene TRBV6-1 combines with J gene TRBJ2-3; perhaps TRBD1 as D (5 bases). V lost 8 bases, J lost 4 bases, and 7 bases lay in between. Germline CDR1 MNHNS, CDR2 SASEGT. The CDR3 spans 11 residues. The DNA for the CDR3 is TGTGCCAGCGGGGCGGCAGATACGCAGTATTTT. As protein: CASGAADTQYF.